One and the same sample provided the 10 T cell receptor beta chains below, sequenced in a study of beta chain features in type 1 diabetes. cDNA synthesis used the whole RNA isolate, giving expressed TCRB sequences. Clones were sequenced by immunoSEQ multiplex PCR, and TCRdb holds only the in-frame ones, with some missing. The data hold 970,000 or so clones, with around a sixth observed a single time. Sequencing was done on a sample of naive CD4+ T cells from blood. These receptor sequences come from a woman younger than 30 in good health.

There are a few counts of this clone. The V and J genes are TRBV5-6 and TRBJ2-7, with D possibly matching TRBD2 (5 bases). Trimming took 7 bases from V and 2 from J, leaving 16 bases between them. The CDR3 sequence is 14 residues long. Looked up from germline, CDR1 is SGHDT and CDR2 is YYEEEE. This CDR3 is CASHKNGVAYEQYF. The CDR3 nucleotides read TGTGCCAGCCACAAGAACGGGGTGGCCTACGAGCAGTACTTC. Filled out from reference TRBV5-6 and TRBJ2-7, the complete variable domain reads DAGVTQSPTHLIKTRGQQVTLRCSPKSGHDTVSWYQQALGQGPQFIFQYYEEEERQRGNFPDRFSGHQFPNYSSELNVNALLLGDSALYLCASHKNGVAYEQYFGPGTRLTVT.

V usage is TRBV4-3 and J usage is TRBJ2-1; D might be TRBD2 (7 bases). This CDR3 contains 16 residues. Germline loops: CDR1 LGHNA, CDR2 YSLEER. Trimming cost V 0 bases and J 6 bases, with 15 bases left between them. CDR3 residues: CASSQDWGGQGNEQFF. In nucleotides, the CDR3 is TGCGCCAGCAGCCAAGACTGGGGGGGGCAGGGCAATGAGCAGTTCTTC.

In this sample, this clone turned up once. The chain couples TRBV6-5 to TRBJ2-7, with no clear D. Germline assignment: CDR1 MNHEY and CDR2 SVGAGI. Trimming cost V 7 bases and J 0 bases, with 13 bases left between them. The CDR3 extends over 14 amino acids. The CDR3, as DNA: TGTGCCAGCACTCCTGCGGCGTACTCCTACGAGCAGTACTTC. Translation: CASTPAAYSYEQYF.

V and J are TRBV11-2 and TRBJ2-7; tentative D call: TRBD2 (5 bases). V was pared by 5 bases and J by 1 base, with 12 bases between. CDR1 and CDR2 (germline): SGHAT, FQNNGV. This CDR3 comprises 14 residues. The CDR3 loop is CASSQWGESYEQYF. DNA of the CDR3: TGTGCCAGCAGCCAATGGGGAGAATCCTACGAGCAGTACTTC.

J is TRBJ1-2 and V is TRBV6-5; D is perhaps TRBD1 (5 bases). From germline, CDR1 is MNHEY and CDR2 SVGAGI. V shed 0 bases and J shed 4 bases, with 15 bases lying between them. There are 16 residues in the CDR3. CDR3 in amino acids: CASSYSGRGDFYGYTF. CDR3 nucleotide sequence: TGTGCCAGCAGTTACTCTGGAAGGGGCGATTTCTATGGCTACACCTTC.

This clone was picked up a small number of times. This rearrangement joins TRBV9 to TRBJ2-1, with D possibly TRBD2 on 6 matching bases. V lost 4 bases and J lost 4, with 15 bases in between. The CDR3 consists of 15 residues. In germline, CDR1 is SGDLS, CDR2 YYNGEE. The CDR3 spells CASSFSGNTYNEQFF. Here the CDR3 DNA reads TGTGCCAGCAGCTTTAGCGGAAATACATACAATGAGCAGTTCTTC. Full variable domain (outside the CDR3, taken from reference TRBV9 and TRBJ2-1): DSGVTQTPKHLITATGQRVTLRCSPRSGDLSVYWYQQSLDQGLQFLIQYYNGEERAKGNILERFSAQQFPDLHSELNLSSLELGDSALYFCASSFSGNTYNEQFFGPGTRLTVL.

This clone showed up just a few times. This chain joins TRBV5-8 and TRBJ2-2; D gene uncertain. The CDR3 totals 16 residues. Germline V gene lookup returns CDR1 SGHTS and CDR2 YDEGEE. V was trimmed by 0 bases and J by 1 base, leaving 10 bases between them. CDR3 nucleotides: TGTGCCAGCAGCTTGGGTACTGGGGTGAACACCGGGGAGCTGTTTTTT. Translated, it gives CASSLGTGVNTGELFF.

The chain employs TRBV5-4 and TRBJ2-7; 10 bases map to TRBD2. This CDR3 comprises 15 residues. V lost 2 bases to trimming and J lost 2 bases; unmatched junction nucleotides: 4. Germline values: CDR1 SGHNT, CDR2 YYREEE (reference sequence). The CDR3 bases are TGTGCCAGCAGCTTTTTGGGGACTAGCGCCTACGAGCAGTACTTC. This gives the protein CASSFLGTSAYEQYF.

The J gene is TRBJ1-2, the V gene TRBV19; D unclear. Trimming took off 5 bases at V and 6 bases at J, with 10 bases between the two ends. Germline lookup yields CDR1 LNHDA and CDR2 SQIVND (reference sequence). The CDR3 spans 12 residues. The CDR3 DNA follows: TGTGCCAGTAGTCCAAGTCGGAATGGCTACACCTTC. Translating it yields CASSPSRNGYTF.

The chain uses TRBV6-6 and TRBJ1-5; maybe TRBD1 (5 bases). V was cut by 3 bases and J by 3 bases, with 12 bases left in between. Germline V CDR1 and CDR2: MNHNY, SVGAGI (reference sequence). The CDR3 is 15 residues long. In nucleotides, the CDR3 is TGTGCCAGCAGTTATTTCGGCAGGGTCAATCAGCCCCAGCATTTT. It yields the protein CASSYFGRVNQPQHF.